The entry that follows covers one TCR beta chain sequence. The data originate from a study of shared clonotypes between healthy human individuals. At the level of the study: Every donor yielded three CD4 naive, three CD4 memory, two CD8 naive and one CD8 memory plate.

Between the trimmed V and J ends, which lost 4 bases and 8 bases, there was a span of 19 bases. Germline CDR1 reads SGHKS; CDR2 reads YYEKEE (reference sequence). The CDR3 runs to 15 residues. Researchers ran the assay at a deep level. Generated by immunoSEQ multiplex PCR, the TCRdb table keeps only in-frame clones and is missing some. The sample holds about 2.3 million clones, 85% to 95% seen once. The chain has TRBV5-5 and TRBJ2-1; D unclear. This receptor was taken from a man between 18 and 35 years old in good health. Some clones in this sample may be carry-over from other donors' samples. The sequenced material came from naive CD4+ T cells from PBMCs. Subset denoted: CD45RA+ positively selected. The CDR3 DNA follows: TGTGCCAGCAGCCCGGTTTGGAATGGATGGGATGAGCAGTTCTTC. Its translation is CASSPVWNGWDEQFF.